This passage covers 31 T cell receptor beta chains from one sample sequenced in a study of Graves' ophthalmopathy and Graves' hyperthyroidism. RNA transcripts were the template, and TCR beta CDR3 regions were amplified from them. HTBI primers primed a first-round RT-PCR, and a second-round multiplex PCR followed. Each CDR3 protein is one row after TCRdb ran MiXCR on the multiplex PCR reads. The data hold fewer than 400,000 distinct CDR3 sequences, with roughly 18% observed a single time. Sequencing was done on a sample of peripheral blood. These receptor sequences come from a woman between 18 and 30 years old with Graves' ophthalmopathy.

This clonotype was counted many times. The genes are TRBV9 and TRBJ1-5, with 9 bases identical to TRBD1. There are 14 residues in the CDR3. V lost 3 bases and J lost 7; bases outside the gene matches: 5. Looked up from germline, CDR1 is SGDLS and CDR2 is YYNGEE. The DNA for the CDR3 is TGTGCCAGCAGCGCGGGACAGGGACAACAGCCCCAGCATTTT. The encoded protein is CASSAGQGQQPQHF.

This clonotype was seen ten or more times. The CDR3 protein is CSVERREAFF. CDR3 nucleotide sequence: TGCAGCGTTGAAAGGCGTGAAGCTTTCTTT. The V and J genes are TRBV29-1 and TRBJ1-1; D gene uncertain. Germline V gene data show CDR1 as SQVTM and CDR2 as ANQGSEA. Deletions cut 2 bases from V and 7 bases from J, with 5 bases between. The length of the CDR3 is 10 residues.

This clonotype occurred many times. CDR3 region: CASMTPSSGANVLTF. DNA for the CDR3: TGTGCCAGTATGACCCCCAGCTCTGGGGCCAACGTCCTGACTTTC. The chain carries TRBV6-2 or TRBV6-3 and TRBJ2-6; D unresolved. The germline CDR1 and CDR2 sequences are MNHEY and SVGEGT. The CDR3 totals 15 residues. Trimming stripped 9 bases from V and 0 bases from J, with 12 bases between.

This clonotype was picked up many times. This rearrangement joins TRBV19 to TRBJ2-5; TRBD2 is a possible D gene (5 bases). The CDR3 length is 14 residues. V was pared by 3 bases and J by 7 bases, with 15 bases between. CDR1 is LNHDA and CDR2 is SQIVND in the germline V gene (reference sequence). As DNA, the CDR3 is TGTGCCAGTAGTATTATGACTACCTCTGGGACCCAGTACTTC. It codes for CASSIMTTSGTQYF.

In regard to this clonotype: Germline is not matched at one junction end, which may reflect a read error. The rearrangement joins TRBV12-3 or TRBV12-4 to TRBJ2-7; maybe TRBD1 (5 bases). This CDR3 is 15 amino acids long. The CDR3 protein is CASSLDGRDTYEQYF. The DNA for the CDR3 is TGCGCCAGCAGCCTTGATGGCAGGGATACCTACGAGCAGTACTTC.

This clonotype was recorded at least ten times. The V and J genes are TRBV6-2 or TRBV6-3 and TRBJ2-2, with D perhaps TRBD1 (7 bases). CDR3 length: 15 residues. V lost 6 bases and J lost 5, with 16 bases in between. Germline V lookup: CDR1 MNHEY, CDR2 SVGEGT. In DNA form, the CDR3 reads TGTGCCAGCAGCGTCAGGGGGGTCAGGACCGGGGAGCTGTTTTTT. Its translation: CASSVRGVRTGELFF.

This sequence joins TRBV11-2 and TRBJ1-1; D unclear. The CDR3 is 14 residues long. The germline CDR1 and CDR2 sequences are SGHAT and FQNNGV. With 0 bases removed from V and 3 bases from J, the gap between germline ends came to 8 bases. This chain's CDR3 is CASSLDLRDTEAFF. The CDR3 DNA reads TGTGCCAGCAGCTTAGATCTCCGGGACACTGAAGCTTTCTTT.

The chain recombines TRBV12-3 or TRBV12-4 with TRBJ2-7, with 9 bases lining up with TRBD2. The length of the CDR3 is 15 residues. V shed 5 bases, J shed 4 bases, and the junction held 9 bases outside the gene matches. The DNA for the CDR3 is TGTGCCAGCAGTCCCCGGGATAGCGGGAGATACGAGCAGTACTTC. This gives the protein CASSPRDSGRYEQYF.

The rearrangement links TRBV28 to TRBJ1-5; D possibly corresponds to TRBD1 (6 bases). The CDR3 totals 13 residues. The ends were cut back, 6 bases at V and 3 bases at J, with 9 bases in the middle. From germline, CDR1 is MDHEN and CDR2 SYDVKM. Here the CDR3 reads CASRGQLNQPQHF. The CDR3 region has the DNA TGTGCCAGCAGGGGACAACTCAATCAGCCCCAGCATTTT.

This clonotype was observed many times. This chain uses TRBV9 with TRBJ2-7, with TRBD1 matching 10 bases. There are 16 residues in the CDR3. The J segment lost 4 bases and the V segment lost 3 bases, leaving 10 bases of the junction unmatched. CDR1 SGDLS and CDR2 YYNGEE come from the germline V gene. In DNA form, the CDR3 reads TGTGCCAGCAGCGCGGGTTGGGGACAGGGGACTTACGAGCAGTACTTC. Amino acids: CASSAGWGQGTYEQYF.

This clonotype was seen many times. The CDR3: CASRPTGGHYGYTF. DNA for the CDR3: TGTGCCAGCAGGCCGACAGGGGGCCACTATGGCTACACCTTC. The chain is built from TRBV28 and TRBJ1-2, with TRBD1 matching 10 bases. CDR3 length: 14 amino acids. Germline V lookup: CDR1 MDHEN, CDR2 SYDVKM. The J segment lost 3 bases and the V segment lost 6 bases, leaving 4 bases of the junction unmatched.

This clonotype came up many times. This chain connects TRBV12-3 or TRBV12-4 to TRBJ1-2, with D maybe TRBD1 (6 bases). V gave up 5 bases and J gave up 4 bases, with 11 bases separating them. This CDR3 is 13 amino acids long. CDR3 protein: CASSPSDSYGYTF. The CDR3 nucleotides read TGTGCCAGCAGTCCCTCGGACAGCTATGGCTACACCTTC.

This clonotype appeared many times. The chain joins TRBV5-6 to TRBJ2-7; 7 positions agree with TRBD1. V lost 2 bases and J lost 3; bases outside the gene matches: 8. Germline V CDR1 and CDR2: SGHDT, YYEEEE. CDR3 length equals 15 residues. The CDR3 sequence is CASSLTGQASYEQYF. CDR3 coding DNA: TGTGCCAGCAGCTTAACAGGACAGGCTAGCTACGAGCAGTACTTC.

J is TRBJ1-2 and V is TRBV19; maybe TRBD1 (6 bases). The CDR3 is made up of 13 amino acids. With 7 bases removed from V and 8 bases from J, the gap between germline ends came to 17 bases. CDR1 LNHDA and CDR2 SQIVND come from the germline V gene (reference sequence). The CDR3 region has the DNA TGTGCCAGTACCACCACAGGGATGGGCGGCTACACCTTC. It codes for CASTTTGMGGYTF.

This clonotype was seen at least ten times. The chain employs TRBV27 and TRBJ1-6; no reliable D call. V was clipped by 2 bases and J by 0 bases, with 14 bases between them. The germline gives CDR1 MNHEY, CDR2 SMNVEV (reference sequence). The CDR3 loop spans 18 amino acids. CDR3 protein: CASSLLRHRGSYNSPLHF. The CDR3, as DNA: TGTGCCAGCAGTTTACTTCGGCACCGGGGCTCCTATAATTCACCCCTCCACTTT.

This clonotype was recorded many times. V and J are TRBV28 and TRBJ2-7; D ambiguous. V was shortened by 3 bases and J by 3 bases, with 9 bases between the two germline ends. This CDR3 contains 13 residues. Germline V gene sequence: CDR1 MDHEN, CDR2 SYDVKM. In DNA form, the CDR3 reads TGTGCCAGCAGTTTGCCGCCCGGCTACGAGCAGTACTTC. As protein: CASSLPPGYEQYF.

This clonotype was seen ten or more times. This chain links TRBV6-5 with TRBJ2-5; 10 nucleotides line up with TRBD1. J was trimmed by 4 bases and V by 7 bases; bases with no gene match: 12. The CDR3 runs to 16 residues. Germline V gene lookup returns CDR1 MNHEY and CDR2 SVGAGI. CDR3 sequence reads: CASKLPGTGERETQYF. The CDR3 bases are TGTGCCAGCAAGCTTCCCGGGACAGGGGAAAGAGAGACCCAGTACTTC.

This clonotype was detected ten times or more. The DNA of the CDR3 is TGTGCCTGGAGTAAAGCCTCTCAAGGGCCCCAGCATTTT. It translates to CAWSKASQGPQHF. The J gene is TRBJ1-5, the V gene TRBV30, with D unclear. The CDR3 spans 13 residues. The germline V and J ends were trimmed by 2 bases and 9 bases, with 14 bases remaining between them. Germline values: CDR1 GTSNPN, CDR2 SVGIG (reference sequence).

This clonotype came up many times. The chain is built from TRBV6-2 or TRBV6-3 and TRBJ1-5; 9 bases agree with TRBD1. The CDR3 is made up of 17 amino acids. V lost 2 bases to trimming and J lost 1 base; unmatched junction nucleotides: 6. CDR1 and CDR2 from the germline V gene are MNHEY and SVGEGT. CDR3 protein: CASSYNRGRGSNQPQHF. The CDR3 region has the DNA TGTGCCAGCAGTTACAACAGGGGGCGCGGGAGCAATCAGCCCCAGCATTTT.

V gene TRBV6-1 combines with J gene TRBJ1-1; D perhaps matches TRBD1 (5 bases). Germline CDR1 MNHNS, CDR2 SASEGT. This CDR3 spans 15 amino acids. Trimming took off 6 bases at V and 1 base at J, with 15 bases between the two ends. The CDR3 reads CASRTLGGANTEAFF. The CDR3 DNA reads as TGTGCCAGCAGGACTTTGGGGGGAGCGAACACTGAAGCTTTCTTT.

This clonotype appeared many times. This sequence joins TRBV30 and TRBJ1-2, with a possible D match to TRBD1 (6 bases). V lost 8 bases to trimming and J lost 5 bases, with 18 bases between them. From germline, CDR1 is GTSNPN and CDR2 SVGIG (reference sequence). The CDR3 runs to 13 residues. CDR3 DNA sequence: TGTGCCGCCTGGGGGGGGGCCGGTTATGGCTACACCTTC. Its translation is CAAWGGAGYGYTF.

In this sample, this clonotype turned up many times. V and J are TRBV18 and TRBJ1-2; D is ambiguous. The CDR3 loop spans 13 amino acids. Trimming took 6 bases from V and 3 from J, leaving 11 bases between them. CDR1 and CDR2 from the germline V gene are KGHSH and LQKENI. The CDR3 loop is CASSPRWDYGYTF. For the CDR3, the DNA is TGTGCCAGCTCGCCCCGATGGGACTATGGCTACACCTTC.

The rearrangement links TRBV7-9 to TRBJ2-5; no reliable D call. V dropped 2 bases and J dropped 7 bases, with 8 bases sitting between them. This CDR3 has 12 residues. From germline, CDR1 is SEHNR and CDR2 FQNEAQ (reference sequence). The CDR3: CASSLRIGTQYF. The CDR3 DNA reads TGTGCCAGCAGCTTAAGGATTGGGACCCAGTACTTC.

This clonotype has a count of ten or more. The rearrangement links TRBV19 to TRBJ1-2; maybe TRBD1 (5 bases). V was cut by 6 bases and J by 4 bases, with 24 bases left in between. The CDR3 extends over 17 amino acids. Germline values: CDR1 LNHDA, CDR2 SQIVND (reference sequence). CDR3 residues: CASSRTLQEAGSYGYTF. CDR3 DNA sequence: TGTGCCAGTAGCCGAACTCTACAGGAGGCGGGTAGCTATGGCTACACCTTC.

This clonotype was detected many times. This chain connects TRBV12-3 or TRBV12-4 to TRBJ1-2; D perhaps matches TRBD1 (5 bases). CDR3 size: 15 residues. The V end lost 1 base, the J end lost 2 bases, and 11 bases lay between the germline ends. The CDR3 DNA is TGTGCCAGCAGTTTAGGGGGCGAAGGGAACTATGGCTACACCTTC. Its protein is CASSLGGEGNYGYTF.

In its sample, this clonotype was seen many times. This rearrangement joins TRBV7-2 to TRBJ2-7; tentatively, D is TRBD2 (5 bases). The germline V and J ends were trimmed by 3 bases and 3 bases, with 9 bases remaining between them. This CDR3 has 13 residues. The germline V gene encodes CDR1 SGHTA and CDR2 FQGNSA. CDR3 sequence (DNA): TGTGCCAGCAGCTTCTCGGCGGGCTACGAGCAGTACTTC. Protein sequence: CASSFSAGYEQYF.

This clonotype was observed a few times. The rearrangement uses TRBV11-3 and TRBJ1-2; D is unresolved. V lost 0 bases, J lost 4 bases, and 12 bases lay in between. Per germline, CDR1 SGHNT and CDR2 YENEEA. This CDR3 contains 15 residues. CDR3 residues: CASSLDSSPGYGYTF. The CDR3 DNA reads TGTGCCAGCAGCTTAGACAGTTCGCCTGGCTATGGCTACACCTTC.

This clonotype was recorded at least ten times. The chain is built from TRBV19 and TRBJ1-1; D remains ambiguous. Germline values: CDR1 LNHDA, CDR2 SQIVND (reference sequence). V lost 3 bases to trimming and J lost 1 base, with 6 bases between them. This CDR3 has 13 amino acids. The CDR3 coding sequence is TGTGCCAGTAGTATGCTCGGGAACACTGAAGCTTTCTTT. Translated: CASSMLGNTEAFF.

At least ten counts were recorded for this clonotype. CDR3 bases: TGTGCCAGCAGCTTACCGGGACTAGCCACCTCTTCTGGGGCCAACGTCCTGACTTTC. Translating it yields CASSLPGLATSSGANVLTF. The J gene is TRBJ2-6, the V gene TRBV7-3, with 9 bases aligning to TRBD2. There are 19 residues in the CDR3. The trim removed 2 bases at V and 1 base at J, leaving 9 bases unmatched. Germline CDR1 and CDR2: SGHTA and FQGTGA.

This clonotype was found many times. V and J are TRBV19 and TRBJ1-1; TRBD1 is a possible D gene (5 bases). Germline V gives CDR1 LNHDA, CDR2 SQIVND (reference sequence). The CDR3 has 14 amino acids. Trimming pared 1 base from V and 7 bases from J, leaving 13 bases between. The CDR3 DNA reads TGTGCCAGTAGTATAGGACAGCAGGCGGTTGAAGCTTTCTTT. Translated, it gives CASSIGQQAVEAFF.

This clonotype was observed at least ten times. In DNA, the CDR3 is TGCGCCAGCAGCCCGGAGACAGGGCGAAATTCACCCCTCCACTTT. Amino acid sequence: CASSPETGRNSPLHF. The genes are TRBV4-3 and TRBJ1-6, with 7 nucleotides matching TRBD1. From germline, CDR1 is LGHNA and CDR2 YSLEER. J was trimmed by 7 bases and V by 4 bases; bases with no gene match: 7. This CDR3 contains 15 residues.